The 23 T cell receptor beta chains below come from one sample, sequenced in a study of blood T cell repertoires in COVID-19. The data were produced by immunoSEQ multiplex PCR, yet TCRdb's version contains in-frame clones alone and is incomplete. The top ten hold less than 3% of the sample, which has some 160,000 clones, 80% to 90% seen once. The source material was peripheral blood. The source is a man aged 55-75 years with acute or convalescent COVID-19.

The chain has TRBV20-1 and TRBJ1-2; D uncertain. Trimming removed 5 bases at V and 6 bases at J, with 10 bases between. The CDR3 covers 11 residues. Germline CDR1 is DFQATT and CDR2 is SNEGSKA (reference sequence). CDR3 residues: CSAPGNDGYTF. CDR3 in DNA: TGCAGTGCTCCGGGAAATGATGGCTACACCTTC.

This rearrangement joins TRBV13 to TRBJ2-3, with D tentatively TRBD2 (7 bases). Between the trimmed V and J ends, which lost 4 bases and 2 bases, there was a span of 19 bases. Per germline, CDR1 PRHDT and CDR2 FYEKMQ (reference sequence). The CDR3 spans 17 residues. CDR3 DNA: TGTGCCAGCAGCTGGGAAGGGATGGCGGGGGCCACAGATACGCAGTATTTT. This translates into CASSWEGMAGATDTQYF.

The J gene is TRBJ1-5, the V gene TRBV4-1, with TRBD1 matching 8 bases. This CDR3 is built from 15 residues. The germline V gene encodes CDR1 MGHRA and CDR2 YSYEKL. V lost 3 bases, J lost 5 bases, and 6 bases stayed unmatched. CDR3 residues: CASSQADRDHQPQHF. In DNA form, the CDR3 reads TGCGCCAGCAGCCAGGCGGACAGGGACCATCAGCCCCAGCATTTT.

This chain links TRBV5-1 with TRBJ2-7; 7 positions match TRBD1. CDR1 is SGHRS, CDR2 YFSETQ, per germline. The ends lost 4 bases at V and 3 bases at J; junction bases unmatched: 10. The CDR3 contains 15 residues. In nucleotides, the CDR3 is TGCGCCAGCAGCCCGGAACCGGGACAGATCTACGAGCAGTACTTC. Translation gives CASSPEPGQIYEQYF. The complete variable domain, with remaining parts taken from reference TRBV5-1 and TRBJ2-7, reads KAGVTQTPRYLIKTRGQQVTLSCSPISGHRSVSWYQQTPGQGLQFLFEYFSETQRNKGNFPGRFSGRQFSNSRSEMNVSTLELGDSALYLCASSPEPGQIYEQYFGPGTRLTVT.

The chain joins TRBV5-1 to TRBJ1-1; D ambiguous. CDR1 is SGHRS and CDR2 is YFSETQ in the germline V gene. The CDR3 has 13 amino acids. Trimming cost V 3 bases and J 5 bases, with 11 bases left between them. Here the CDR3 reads CASSYGQRTEAFF. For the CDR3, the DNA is TGCGCCAGCAGCTACGGGCAGCGGACTGAAGCTTTCTTT.

The CDR3 region is CASSFAGMGNQPQHF. CDR3 bases: TGTGCCAGCAGCTTCGCCGGTATGGGCAATCAGCCCCAGCATTTT. This chain connects TRBV3-1 (or the pseudogene TRBV3-2) to TRBJ1-5; D ambiguous. The CDR3 is 15 residues long. The germline gives CDR1 LGHDT, CDR2 YNNKEL (reference sequence). Trimming stripped 5 bases from V and 2 bases from J, with 13 bases between.

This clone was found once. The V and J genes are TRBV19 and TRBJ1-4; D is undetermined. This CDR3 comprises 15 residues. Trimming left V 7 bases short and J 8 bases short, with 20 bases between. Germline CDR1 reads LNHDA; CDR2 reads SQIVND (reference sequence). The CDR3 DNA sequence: TGTGCCAGTACCTTCCGGAGTGGAGGCGACGAAAAACTGTTTTTT. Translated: CASTFRSGGDEKLFF.

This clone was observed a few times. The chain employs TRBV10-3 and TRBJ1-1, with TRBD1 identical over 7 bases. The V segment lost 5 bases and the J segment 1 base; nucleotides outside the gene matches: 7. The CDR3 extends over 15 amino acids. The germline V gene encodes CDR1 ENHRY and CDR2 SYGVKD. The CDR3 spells CAISRSGTANTEAFF. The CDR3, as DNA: TGTGCCATCAGTAGATCCGGGACAGCGAACACTGAAGCTTTCTTT.

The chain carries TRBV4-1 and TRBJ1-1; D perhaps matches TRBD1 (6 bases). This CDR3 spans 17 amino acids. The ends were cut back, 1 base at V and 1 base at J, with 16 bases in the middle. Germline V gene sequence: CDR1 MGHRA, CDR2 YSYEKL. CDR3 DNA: TGCGCCAGCAGCCAAGGCGTGGCGGGGGGCCAGAACACTGAAGCTTTCTTT. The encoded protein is CASSQGVAGGQNTEAFF.

The CDR3 protein is CATSDPGQGINEQFF. The CDR3 nucleotides read TGTGCCACCAGTGACCCGGGACAGGGGATCAATGAGCAGTTCTTC. The rearrangement joins TRBV24-1 to TRBJ2-1, with 10 bases identical to TRBD1. Losses at the gene ends were 4 bases for V and 6 bases for J; bases not matched to a gene: 5. Germline CDR1 and CDR2: KGHDR and SFDVKD. The CDR3 consists of 15 residues.

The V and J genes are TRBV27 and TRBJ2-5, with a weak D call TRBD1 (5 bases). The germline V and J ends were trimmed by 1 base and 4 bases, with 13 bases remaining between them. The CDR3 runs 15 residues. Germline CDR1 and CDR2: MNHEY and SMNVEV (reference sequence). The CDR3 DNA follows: TGTGCCAGCAGTTTATGGGGCAGGGTGGGAGAGACCCAGTACTTC. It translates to CASSLWGRVGETQYF.

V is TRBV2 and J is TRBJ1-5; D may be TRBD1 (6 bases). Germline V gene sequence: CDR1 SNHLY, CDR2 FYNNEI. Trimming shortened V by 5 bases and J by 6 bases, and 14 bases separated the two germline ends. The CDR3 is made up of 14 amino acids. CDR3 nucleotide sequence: TGTGCCAGCAGTCAACAGAGGGGGAGTCAGCCCCAGCATTTT. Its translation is CASSQQRGSQPQHF.

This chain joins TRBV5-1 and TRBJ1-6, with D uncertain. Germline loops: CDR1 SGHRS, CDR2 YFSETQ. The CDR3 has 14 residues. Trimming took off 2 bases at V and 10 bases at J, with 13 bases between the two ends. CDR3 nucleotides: TGCGCCAGCAGCTTTGGTCAGGAAATATCACCCCTCCACTTT. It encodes CASSFGQEISPLHF.

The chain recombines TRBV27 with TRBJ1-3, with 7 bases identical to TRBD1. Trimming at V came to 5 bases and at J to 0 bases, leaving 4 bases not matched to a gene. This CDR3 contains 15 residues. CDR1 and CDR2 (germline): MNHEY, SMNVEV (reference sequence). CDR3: CASSPGGLSGNTIYF. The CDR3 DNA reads TGTGCCAGCAGTCCAGGGGGTCTCTCTGGAAACACCATATATTTT.

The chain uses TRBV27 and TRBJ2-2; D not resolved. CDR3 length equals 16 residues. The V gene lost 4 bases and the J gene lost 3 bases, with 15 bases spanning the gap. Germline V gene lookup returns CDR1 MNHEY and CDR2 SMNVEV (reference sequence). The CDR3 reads CASSSVEGADTGELFF. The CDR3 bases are TGTGCCAGCAGTTCCGTCGAAGGAGCCGACACCGGGGAGCTGTTTTTT.

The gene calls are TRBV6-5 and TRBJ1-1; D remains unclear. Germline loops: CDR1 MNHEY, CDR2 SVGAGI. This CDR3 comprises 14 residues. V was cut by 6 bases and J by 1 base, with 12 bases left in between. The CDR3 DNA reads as TGTGCCAGCAGCTTCATTAACGGGAACACTGAAGCTTTCTTT. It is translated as CASSFINGNTEAFF.

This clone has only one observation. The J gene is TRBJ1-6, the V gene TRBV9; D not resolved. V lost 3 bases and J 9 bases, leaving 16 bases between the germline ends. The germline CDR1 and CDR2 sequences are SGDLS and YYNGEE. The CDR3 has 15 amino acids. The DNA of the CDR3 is TGTGCCAGCAGCGCCCTAACCTCCGGGGTTTCACCCCTCCACTTT. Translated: CASSALTSGVSPLHF. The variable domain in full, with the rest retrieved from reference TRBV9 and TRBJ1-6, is DSGVTQTPKHLITATGQRVTLRCSPRSGDLSVYWYQQSLDQGLQFLIQYYNGEERAKGNILERFSAQQFPDLHSELNLSSLELGDSALYFCASSALTSGVSPLHFGNGTRLTVT.

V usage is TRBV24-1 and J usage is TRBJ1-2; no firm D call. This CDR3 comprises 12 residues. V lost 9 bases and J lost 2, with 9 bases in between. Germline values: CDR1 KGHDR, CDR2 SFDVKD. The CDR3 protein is CATATGNYGYTF. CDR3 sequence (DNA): TGTGCCACCGCAACGGGGAACTATGGCTACACCTTC.

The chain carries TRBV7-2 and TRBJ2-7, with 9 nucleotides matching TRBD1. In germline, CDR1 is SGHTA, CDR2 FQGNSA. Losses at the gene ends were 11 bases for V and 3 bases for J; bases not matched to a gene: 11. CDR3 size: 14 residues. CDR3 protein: CAGTSDRGNYEQYF. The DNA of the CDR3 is TGTGCCGGCACCTCGGACAGGGGTAACTACGAGCAGTACTTC.

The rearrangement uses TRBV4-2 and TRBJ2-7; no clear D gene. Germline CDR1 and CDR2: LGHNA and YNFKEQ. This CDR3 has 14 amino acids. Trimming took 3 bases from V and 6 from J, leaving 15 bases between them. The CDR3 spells CASSHTGEVGEQYF. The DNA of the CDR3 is TGTGCCAGCAGCCATACGGGTGAAGTCGGCGAGCAGTACTTC.

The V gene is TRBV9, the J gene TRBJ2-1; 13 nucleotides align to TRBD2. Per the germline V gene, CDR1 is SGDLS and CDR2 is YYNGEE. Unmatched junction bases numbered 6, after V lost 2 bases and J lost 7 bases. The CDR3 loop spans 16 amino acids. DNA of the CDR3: TGTGCCAGCAGCGTCCAGACTAGCGGGGGGCGAAATGAGCAGTTCTTC. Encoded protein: CASSVQTSGGRNEQFF.

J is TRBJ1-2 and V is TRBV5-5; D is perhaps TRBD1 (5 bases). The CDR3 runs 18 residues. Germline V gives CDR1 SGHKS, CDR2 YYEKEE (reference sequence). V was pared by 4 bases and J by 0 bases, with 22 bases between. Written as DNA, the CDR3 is TGTGCCAGCAGCCCCCGACAGACGATCTTATCTTCTAACTATGGCTACACCTTC. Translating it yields CASSPRQTILSSNYGYTF.

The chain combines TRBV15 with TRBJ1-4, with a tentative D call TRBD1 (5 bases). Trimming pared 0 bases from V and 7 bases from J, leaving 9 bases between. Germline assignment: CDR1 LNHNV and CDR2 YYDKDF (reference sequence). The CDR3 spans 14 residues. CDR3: CATSREGEGEKLFF. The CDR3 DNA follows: TGTGCCACCAGCAGAGAAGGGGAGGGTGAAAAACTGTTTTTT.